The rows below give T cell receptor beta chains drawn from one sample of a study of PD-1 blockade in classical Hodgkin lymphoma. TCRdb's table, derived via immunoSEQ multiplex PCR, lists solely in-frame clones and lacks some. The table shows 60,000 to 75,000 clones, with 90% occurring only once. This sample comprised peripheral blood mononuclear cells (PBMCs), obtained at baseline. These receptors originate from a human donor with classical Hodgkin lymphoma. Each CDR3 is given with its conserved first and last residue. D genes are given only for firm matches. Clone size, where shown, is once, few, many, or a class for clones that have expanded.

.	16	TRBD2	TRBV5-4	TRBJ2-3	CASSPGGSGSADTQYF	TGTGCCAGCAGCCCCGGGGGGAGCGGGAGCGCAGATACGCAGTATTTT
.	13	.	TRBV5-6	TRBJ1-2	CASSLGQFYGYTF	TGTGCCAGCAGCTTAGGCCAGTTTTATGGCTACACCTTC
.	14	TRBD2	TRBV2	TRBJ2-1	CASSGTSGDNEQFF	TGTGCCAGCAGTGGAACTAGCGGGGACAATGAGCAGTTCTTC
.	15	.	TRBV5-1	TRBJ2-2	CASSLDRVDTGELFF	TGCGCCAGCAGCTTGGACAGGGTAGATACCGGGGAGCTGTTTTTT
.	17	.	TRBV5-1	TRBJ2-2	CASSLGAEGANTGELFF	TGCGCCAGCAGCTTGGGGGCGGAGGGGGCGAACACCGGGGAGCTGTTTTTT
.	15	.	TRBV7-9	TRBJ1-4	CASSLEGLANEKLFF	TGTGCCAGCAGCTTAGAAGGACTAGCTAATGAAAAACTGTTTTTT
.	15	TRBD1	TRBV5-1	TRBJ2-1	CASSLGTGGFNEQFF	TGCGCCAGCAGCTTAGGGACAGGGGGCTTCAATGAGCAGTTCTTC
.	14	.	TRBV7-8	TRBJ1-4	CASSFYQGNEKLFF	TGTGCCAGCAGCTTCTACCAGGGTAATGAAAAACTGTTTTTT
.	15	TRBD2	TRBV6-6	TRBJ2-7	CASSYPREGRYEQYF	TGTGCCAGCAGTTACCCCCGGGAGGGTCGGTACGAGCAGTACTTC
.	15	.	TRBV4-1	TRBJ2-7	CASSQDYTYGYEQYF	TGCGCCAGCAGCCAAGACTATACGTACGGGTACGAGCAGTACTTC
.	12	.	TRBV5-6	TRBJ2-1	CASSFGGEEQFF	TGTGCCAGCAGCTTCGGTGGGGAGGAGCAGTTCTTC
.	11	.	TRBV10-3	TRBJ1-4	CAIRDRDKLFF	TGTGCCATCAGGGATCGGGACAAACTGTTTTTT
.	16	.	TRBV4-1	TRBJ2-5	CASSQTWILAPETQYF	TGCGCCAGCAGCCAAACTTGGATACTAGCCCCCGAGACCCAGTACTTC
.	16	.	TRBV11-2	TRBJ2-3	CASSRQIQGFTDTQYF	TGTGCCAGCAGCCGACAGATCCAGGGTTTTACAGATACGCAGTATTTT
.	14	.	TRBV5-8	TRBJ1-5	CASSPGEGNQPQHF	TGTGCCAGCAGCCCCGGCGAAGGCAATCAGCCCCAGCATTTT
.	16	.	TRBV5-4	TRBJ1-1	CASSLARVEMNTEAFF	TGTGCCAGCAGCTTAGCCAGGGTAGAGATGAACACTGAAGCTTTCTTT
.	15	TRBD2	TRBV9	TRBJ2-5	CASSVAPLAGGTQYF	TGTGCCAGCAGCGTAGCCCCACTAGCGGGAGGGACCCAGTACTTC
.	14	TRBD1	TRBV5-8	TRBJ2-7	CASSSGQGIYEQYF	TGTGCCAGCAGCTCGGGACAGGGTATCTACGAGCAGTACTTC
.	14	TRBD2	TRBV7-9	TRBJ2-3	CASSFSGGADTQYF	TGTGCCAGCAGCTTTAGCGGGGGGGCAGATACGCAGTATTTT
.	14	.	TRBV18	TRBJ2-2	CASSPGTLTGELFF	TGTGCCAGCTCACCAGGGACCCTCACCGGGGAGCTGTTTTTT
.	11	.	TRBV2	TRBJ1-1	CASNLNTEAFF	TGTGCCAGCAATCTGAACACTGAAGCTTTCTTT
.	15	.	TRBV18	TRBJ2-5	CASSITRASKETQYF	TGTGCCAGCTCAATCACCCGGGCATCGAAGGAGACCCAGTACTTC
.	14	.	TRBV15	TRBJ2-1	CATSRVVSYNEQFF	TGTGCCACCAGCAGAGTCGTCTCCTACAATGAGCAGTTCTTC
.	14	.	TRBV11-2	TRBJ2-2	CASSFTGSGGELFF	TGTGCCAGCAGCTTTACAGGGTCGGGCGGGGAGCTGTTTTTT
.	14	TRBD1	TRBV6-1	TRBJ1-4	CASRKDRGEEKLFF	TGTGCCAGCAGGAAGGACAGGGGTGAAGAAAAACTGTTTTTT
.	16	.	TRBV30	TRBJ1-6	CAIGAGADSYNSPLHF	TGTGCCATTGGAGCGGGGGCGGACTCCTATAATTCACCCCTCCACTTT
.	15	.	TRBV6-6	TRBJ1-3	CASSFQGTSGNTIYF	TGTGCCAGCAGCTTTCAGGGAACCTCTGGAAACACCATATATTTT
once	14	.	TRBV5-1	TRBJ1-3	CASSLGTEGNTIYF	TGCGCCAGCAGCTTGGGGACAGAGGGAAACACCATATATTTT
.	13	TRBD1	TRBV18	TRBJ1-4	CASSPTRQGGLFF	TGTGCCAGCTCACCAACCCGACAGGGAGGACTGTTTTTT
once	16	.	TRBV7-8	TRBJ1-3	CASSLVGGHSGNTIYF	TGTGCCAGCAGCTTAGTAGGGGGGCACTCTGGAAACACCATATATTTT
.	15	TRBD2	TRBV2	TRBJ2-1	CASSTRLAGSNEQFF	TGTGCCAGCAGCACCCGACTAGCGGGATCAAATGAGCAGTTCTTC
few	14	.	TRBV6-1	TRBJ2-7	CASTLWGPTYEQYF	TGTGCCAGCACTCTGTGGGGACCTACCTACGAGCAGTACTTC
.	16	.	TRBV27	TRBJ1-6	CASSTRLSSYNSPLHF	TGTGCCAGCAGTACCAGACTTAGCTCCTATAATTCACCCCTCCACTTT
.	15	.	TRBV19	TRBJ1-5	CASSITGSINQPQHF	TGTGCCAGTAGTATTACAGGCAGCATCAATCAGCCCCAGCATTTT
.	11	.	TRBV7-2	TRBJ2-3	CASSSRDTQYF	TGTGCCAGCAGCTCTAGGGATACGCAGTATTTT
.	14	.	TRBV11-2	TRBJ2-5	CASSLRGVGETQYF	TGTGCCAGCAGCCTGAGGGGGGTAGGGGAGACCCAGTACTTC
.	13	.	TRBV19	TRBJ1-5	CASSINRDQPQHF	TGTGCCAGTAGTATAAACAGGGATCAGCCCCAGCATTTT
.	13	.	TRBV5-4	TRBJ1-5	CASSLDPNQPQHF	TGTGCCAGCAGCTTGGATCCCAATCAGCCCCAGCATTTT
.	13	.	TRBV19	TRBJ2-2	CASSRQNTGELFF	TGTGCCAGTAGTAGACAGAACACCGGGGAGCTGTTTTTT
.	16	TRBD1	TRBV19	TRBJ2-1	CASSTQRQGIYNEQFF	TGTGCCAGTAGTACCCAACGACAGGGGATATACAATGAGCAGTTCTTC
.	18	TRBD2	TRBV27	TRBJ2-5	CASRRAPIAGANQETQYF	TGTGCCAGCAGAAGGGCGCCTATAGCGGGGGCCAACCAAGAGACCCAGTACTTC
.	13	.	TRBV5-1	TRBJ2-7	CASSLRLEGEQYF	TGCGCCAGCAGCTTGCGACTAGAAGGCGAGCAGTACTTC
once	16	.	TRBV10-3	TRBJ2-1	CAISGGLPSSYNEQFF	TGTGCCATCAGTGGTGGGCTCCCGAGCTCCTACAATGAGCAGTTCTTC
.	15	.	TRBV5-1	TRBJ2-7	CASSPRTDFSYEQYF	TGCGCCAGCAGTCCCAGGACAGACTTCTCCTACGAGCAGTACTTC
.	16	TRBD1	TRBV7-6	TRBJ2-1	CASSSGQGSSYNEQFF	TGTGCCAGCAGCTCCGGACAGGGGAGCTCCTACAATGAGCAGTTCTTC
once	13	.	TRBV6-5	TRBJ2-3	CASSYGDPDTQYF	TGTGCCAGCAGTTACGGCGATCCAGATACGCAGTATTTT
.	14	.	TRBV27	TRBJ2-5	CASSFQRGGETQYF	TGTGCCAGCAGTTTCCAGAGAGGGGGGGAGACCCAGTACTTC
.	15	.	TRBV4-1	TRBJ1-3	CASSQVSVGRNTIYF	TGCGCCAGCAGCCAAGTATCGGTGGGAAGAAACACCATATATTTT
.	14	.	TRBV6-5	TRBJ1-2	CASSRGQLGYGYTF	TGTGCCAGCAGTAGAGGACAGCTGGGCTATGGCTACACCTTC